This is a list of T cell receptor beta chains from one sample in a study of blood T cell repertoires in COVID-19. Sequenced by immunoSEQ multiplex PCR; TCRdb stores in-frame clones only, minus some. The top ten hold about 2.2% of the sample, which has about 270,000 clones, 80% to 90% seen once. Specimen: PBMCs or T cells enriched from blood (not recorded which). Source of these receptors: a woman younger than 30 who had recovered from COVID-19. The CDR3 runs from the conserved cysteine through the conserved F or W. D genes are given only for firm matches. Some rows have no size entry. The others give once, few or many, or a class for an expanded clone.

V	size	J	D	CDR3	DNA
TRBV18	.	TRBJ2-2	TRBD2	CASSPPSGGAGTGELFF	TGTGCCAGCTCACCACCGAGCGGGGGGGCCGGGACCGGGGAGCTGTTTTTT
TRBV6-1	once	TRBJ1-1	TRBD1	CASSEQGGTEAFF	TGTGCCAGCAGTGAACAGGGGGGCACTGAAGCTTTCTTT
TRBV5-1	.	TRBJ2-2	TRBD1	CASSLSTGTARWELFF	TGCGCCAGCAGCTTGTCAACGGGGACAGCCCGGTGGGAGCTGTTTTTT
TRBV4-1	.	TRBJ1-1	.	CASSLGTPNTEAFF	TGCGCCAGCAGCCTCGGGACACCTAACACTGAAGCTTTCTTT
TRBV10-2	.	TRBJ2-2	TRBD2	CASSEISGGTGELFF	TGCGCCAGCAGTGAGATTAGCGGGGGGACCGGGGAGCTGTTTTTT
TRBV5-1	.	TRBJ1-5	TRBD1	CASSSGQAGQPQHF	TGCGCCAGCAGCTCGGGACAGGCGGGACAGCCCCAGCATTTT
TRBV4-1	.	TRBJ1-4	TRBD1	CASSLGTGVREKLFF	TGCGCCAGCAGCTTAGGAACAGGGGTTCGGGAAAAACTGTTTTTT
TRBV19	.	TRBJ1-2	TRBD1	CATGQGFNYGYTF	TGTGCCACCGGACAGGGATTTAACTATGGCTACACCTTC
TRBV10-2	.	TRBJ2-7	.	CASRDRFYEQYF	TGCGCCAGCCGAGACAGGTTCTACGAGCAGTACTTC
TRBV29-1	once	TRBJ1-2	.	CSVPTGPYGYTF	TGCAGCGTACCGACAGGCCCCTATGGCTACACCTTC
TRBV6-1	.	TRBJ1-1	TRBD1	CASSEASGTAARAFF	TGTGCCAGCAGTGAAGCGTCCGGGACAGCAGCTCGAGCTTTCTTT
TRBV5-1	.	TRBJ1-1	.	CASSLDLDTEAFF	TGCGCCAGCAGCTTGGATTTAGACACTGAAGCTTTCTTT
TRBV29-1	.	TRBJ2-5	.	CSVDGQSQETQYF	TGCAGCGTTGACGGACAGTCCCAAGAGACCCAGTACTTC
TRBV4-1	.	TRBJ1-6	.	CASSQEGLQGGSPLHF	TGCGCCAGCAGCCAAGAGGGTCTACAGGGTGGTTCACCCCTCCACTTT
TRBV13	.	TRBJ1-2	TRBD1	CASSVGGQGERGYTF	TGTGCCAGCAGCGTGGGGGGACAGGGAGAAAGGGGCTACACCTTC
TRBV18	.	TRBJ1-2	.	CASSPEAYGYTF	TGTGCCAGCTCACCAGAGGCCTATGGCTACACCTTC
TRBV19	.	TRBJ1-2	.	CASSPRQNYGYTF	TGTGCCAGTAGCCCAAGACAGAACTATGGCTACACCTTC
TRBV6-5	.	TRBJ2-7	TRBD1	CASSYSTGGLYEQYF	TGTGCCAGCAGTTACTCTACAGGGGGCCTCTACGAGCAGTACTTC
TRBV2	.	TRBJ1-1	.	CASSERGANTEAFF	TGTGCCAGCAGTGAGCGGGGAGCGAACACTGAAGCTTTCTTT
TRBV2	.	TRBJ1-2	.	CASSEKFQIPVYGYTF	TGTGCCAGCAGTGAAAAGTTTCAGATACCTGTCTATGGCTACACCTTC
TRBV5-5	.	TRBJ2-3	.	CASSPNPYTDTQYF	TGTGCCAGCAGCCCAAACCCCTACACAGATACGCAGTATTTT
TRBV27	.	TRBJ1-2	TRBD1	CASSGTGGNGYTF	TGTGCCAGCAGCGGGACAGGGGGAAATGGCTACACCTTC
TRBV5-4	.	TRBJ1-5	TRBD1	CASSKQGANQPQHF	TGTGCCAGCAGCAAACAGGGGGCCAATCAGCCCCAGCATTTT
TRBV19	.	TRBJ1-1	.	CASRPDSLNTEAFF	TGTGCCAGTCGACCGGACAGCTTGAACACTGAAGCTTTCTTT
TRBV15	.	TRBJ2-2	TRBD1	CATTDRATGELFF	TGTGCCACAACTGACAGGGCCACCGGGGAGCTGTTTTTT
TRBV2	.	TRBJ1-1	.	CASSGTRGEVAEAFF	TGTGCCAGCAGTGGGACTAGGGGGGAGGTCGCTGAAGCTTTCTTT
TRBV5-1	.	TRBJ2-7	.	CASSLDSLTYEQYF	TGCGCCAGCAGTCTGGACAGCTTAACCTACGAGCAGTACTTC
TRBV14	.	TRBJ1-1	TRBD1	CASSTGTDKRKAFF	TGTGCCAGCAGCACCGGGACAGACAAAAGAAAAGCTTTCTTT
TRBV18	.	TRBJ2-2	.	CASSPPHSTLPGELFF	TGTGCCAGCTCACCACCACACAGCACCCTCCCCGGGGAGCTGTTTTTT
TRBV27	.	TRBJ1-6	.	CARRGLNYYNSPLHF	TGTGCCCGAAGGGGCCTCAATTACTATAATTCACCCCTCCACTTT
TRBV19	.	TRBJ1-3	.	CATSGKLTGNTIYF	TGTGCCACCAGCGGGAAACTAACTGGAAACACCATATATTTT
TRBV5-5	.	TRBJ1-5	.	CASSWEVNQPQHF	TGTGCCAGCAGCTGGGAGGTAAATCAGCCCCAGCATTTT
TRBV28	.	TRBJ1-4	.	CASSLWAGGLSEKLFF	TGTGCCAGCAGTTTATGGGCGGGGGGTTTGAGCGAAAAACTGTTTTTT
TRBV18	.	TRBJ2-5	TRBD2	CASSPAGVQETQYF	TGTGCCAGCTCCCCAGCGGGGGTCCAAGAGACCCAGTACTTC
TRBV3-1/TRBV3-2	.	TRBJ2-5	TRBD2	CASSHQAGGQETQYF	TGTGCCAGCAGCCATCAAGCGGGGGGCCAAGAGACCCAGTACTTC
TRBV10-1	.	TRBJ2-3	.	CASSESGTDTQYF	TGCGCCAGCAGTGAATCGGGCACAGATACGCAGTATTTT
TRBV12-3/TRBV12-4	.	TRBJ2-7	TRBD1	CASSDRDSVEQYF	TGTGCCAGCAGCGACAGGGATTCGGTCGAGCAGTACTTC
TRBV7-7	.	TRBJ1-1	.	CASSRDIDTEAFF	TGTGCTAGCAGCCGAGACATTGACACTGAAGCTTTCTTT
TRBV5-6	.	TRBJ1-3	.	CASSSRQAGNTIYF	TGTGCCAGCAGCTCCCGACAGGCTGGAAACACCATATATTTT
TRBV25-1	.	TRBJ2-7	TRBD1	CASSESTGVRYEQYF	TGTGCCAGCAGTGAATCGACAGGGGTTCGATACGAGCAGTACTTC
TRBV28	.	TRBJ1-1	TRBD1	CASSSTGGHTEAFF	TGTGCCAGCAGTTCGACAGGGGGCCACACTGAAGCTTTCTTT
TRBV5-1	.	TRBJ2-5	.	CASSLVASQETQYF	TGCGCCAGCAGCTTGGTGGCTAGCCAAGAGACCCAGTACTTC
TRBV9	.	TRBJ1-3	.	CASSSGNTIYF	TGTGCCAGCAGCTCAGGAAACACCATATATTTT
TRBV5-1	.	TRBJ2-5	.	CASRYTGIQETQYF	TGCGCCAGCAGGTATACAGGCATCCAAGAGACCCAGTACTTC
TRBV2	.	TRBJ1-2	TRBD1	CASNGQGVYGYTF	TGTGCCAGCAACGGACAGGGAGTTTATGGCTACACCTTC
TRBV10-3	once	TRBJ2-7	TRBD2	CAISEASSGEGEQYF	TGTGCCATCAGTGAGGCTTCTAGCGGGGAGGGCGAGCAGTACTTC
TRBV20-1	.	TRBJ1-1	.	CSARLAGEAFF	TGCAGTGCGAGGCTAGCGGGAGAAGCTTTCTTT
TRBV5-1	.	TRBJ2-1	TRBD1	CASSQNPPGTGGVEQFF	TGCGCCAGCAGTCAAAACCCACCCGGGACAGGGGGCGTAGAGCAGTTCTTC
TRBV18	once	TRBJ1-2	.	CASSPPGTDYGYTF	TGTGCCAGCTCACCACCGGGCACGGACTATGGCTACACCTTC
TRBV28	.	TRBJ1-5	TRBD1	CASRTGVSNQPQHF	TGTGCCAGCAGGACAGGGGTAAGCAATCAGCCCCAGCATTTT
TRBV19	.	TRBJ2-1	TRBD2	CASSRGAGGPYNEQFF	TGTGCCAGTAGTCGGGGAGCGGGGGGTCCCTACAATGAGCAGTTCTTC
TRBV11-2	.	TRBJ1-1	.	CASSLKGDTPVDDEAFF	TGTGCCAGCAGCTTAAAGGGGGACACCCCCGTTGATGATGAAGCTTTCTTT
TRBV18	.	TRBJ2-7	.	CASSPPSSGEQYF	TGTGCCAGCTCACCACCGTCTAGTGGCGAGCAGTACTTC
TRBV19	.	TRBJ2-3	TRBD1	CASAAPRTGLGTDTQYF	TGTGCCAGTGCGGCACCTCGGACAGGGCTGGGCACAGATACGCAGTATTTT
TRBV7-9	.	TRBJ2-1	.	CASSLGTGGLYNEQFF	TGTGCCAGCAGCTTAGGAACGGGGGGCCTTTACAATGAGCAGTTCTTC
TRBV7-9	.	TRBJ2-7	TRBD1	CASSPETGTYEQYF	TGTGCCAGCAGCCCCGAGACAGGGACCTACGAGCAGTACTTC
TRBV28	.	TRBJ1-5	.	CASEVSTPNQPQHF	TGTGCCAGCGAAGTATCAACTCCTAATCAGCCCCAGCATTTT
TRBV2	.	TRBJ1-5	.	CASSADSGNQPQHF	TGTGCCAGCAGTGCCGACTCGGGCAATCAGCCCCAGCATTTT